This is a list of T cell receptor beta chains from one sample in a study of T cells in localized non-small cell lung cancer. The assay was immunoSEQ multiplex PCR, and TCRdb's table has in-frame clones only and misses some. Here the sample spans roughly 71,000 clones, roughly nine tenths being singletons. The sequencing used peripheral blood, collected before any cancer treatment. The source of these receptors is a male donor aged 60 or over with stage III squamous cell lung carcinoma. Both conserved end residues are part of each CDR3. Size values are once, few and many counts, or a class for expanded clones, and some rows have none.

TRBV28 once CASSLRTANTEAFF
TRBV9 NA CASSVVGAMDTEAFF
TRBV7-2 NA CASSQGGGLAYEQYF
TRBV5-1 few CASSAETPTNTGELFF
TRBV4-1 NA CASSQGLTETQYF
TRBV10-1 NA CASRSIDRRVRGYTF
TRBV12-5 NA CASGLPVPGLAVRNEQFF
TRBV2 NA CASSEGLWQPQHF
TRBV28 NA CASSSPPGTGGSTGELFF
TRBV6-5 NA CASSYSFPWNGLFF
TRBV7-2 NA CASSYGNTGELFF
TRBV5-6 NA CASSLGWGAGNTEAFF
TRBV16 NA CASSQSSRYNNEQFF
TRBV5-1 once CASSPQGGTANSPLHF
TRBV5-1 NA CASSLLETGGSSGNTIYF
TRBV7-3 NA CASSLGLSSSYNEQFF
TRBV18 NA CASSPRTGNTEAFF
TRBV28 few CASSPRPNEQFF
TRBV6-1 once CASSDQQGPNQPQHF
TRBV2 NA CASSDGYGYTF
TRBV15 NA CATSQGVGSGEKLFF
TRBV10-1 NA CASSETSGLAKNIQYF
TRBV5-6 NA CASSLEGTIYNEQFF
TRBV18 NA CASSPLGTDTQYF